Presented here are 25 T cell receptor beta chains from one specimen sequenced in a study of siplizumab effects on memory and regulatory T cells. Method: immunoSEQ multiplex PCR; TCRdb's copy keeps in-frame clones and lacks some. The table records some 100,000 clones, roughly 93% of them present only once. Sequenced input: CD8+ T cells sorted from blood. The receptors were gathered from a human donor in good health.

This clone was detected once. The chain carries TRBV27 and TRBJ1-4; no clear D gene. V lost 4 bases and J 7 bases, leaving 16 bases between the germline ends. The CDR3 is 15 residues long. Germline V gives CDR1 MNHEY, CDR2 SMNVEV (reference sequence). The CDR3 here is CASSSWAGLSEKLFF. The CDR3 bases are TGTGCCAGCAGTTCCTGGGCAGGCCTTTCTGAAAAACTGTTTTTT.

The V call is TRBV2, the J call TRBJ2-7; D gene uncertain. The CDR3 is 12 amino acids. Looked up from germline, CDR1 is SNHLY and CDR2 is FYNNEI. V lost 6 bases and J lost 0, with 6 bases in between. DNA of the CDR3: TGTGCCAGCAGCGTCGGCTCCTACGAGCAGTACTTC. The encoded protein is CASSVGSYEQYF.

The chain employs TRBV30 and TRBJ1-2; D may be TRBD1 (5 bases). CDR1 GTSNPN and CDR2 SVGIG come from the germline V gene (reference sequence). Trimming shortened V by 5 bases and J by 6 bases, and 13 bases separated the two germline ends. This CDR3 has 12 amino acids. The CDR3 coding sequence is TGTGCCTGGGGCCAGGGTTACAATGGCTACACCTTC. Translating gives CAWGQGYNGYTF.

The chain uses TRBV6-5 and TRBJ1-1; D not resolved. The CDR3 sequence is 13 residues long. Trimming stripped 0 bases from V and 1 base from J, with 3 bases between. CDR1 and CDR2 from the germline V gene are MNHEY and SVGAGI. Here the CDR3 reads CASSYSWNTEAFF. The CDR3 nucleotides read TGTGCCAGCAGTTACTCATGGAACACTGAAGCTTTCTTT.

The V and J genes are TRBV15 and TRBJ2-4, with 8 bases matching TRBD1. The CDR3 spans 16 residues. Germline CDR1 and CDR2: LNHNV and YYDKDF (reference sequence). J was trimmed by 3 bases and V by 3 bases; bases with no gene match: 7. In DNA, the CDR3 is TGTGCCACCAGCAGGTCGACAGGGGTGGACAAAAACATTCAGTACTTC. Its protein product is CATSRSTGVDKNIQYF.

The V gene is TRBV29-1, the J gene TRBJ2-5, with 8 bases identical to TRBD2. V lost 6 bases and J lost 5; bases outside the gene matches: 5. Germline CDR1 SQVTM, CDR2 ANQGSEA. This CDR3 spans 12 amino acids. For the CDR3, the DNA is TGCAGCGTACGGGGGGGGCTGGAGACCCAGTACTTC. Amino acid sequence: CSVRGGLETQYF.

The rearrangement links TRBV14 to TRBJ2-1; D not certain. This CDR3 spans 15 amino acids. The germline CDR1 and CDR2 sequences are SGHDN and FVKESK. V gave up 1 base and J gave up 4 bases, with 11 bases separating them. This CDR3 reads CASSQGRALYNEQFF. In DNA form, the CDR3 reads TGTGCCAGCAGCCAAGGTCGGGCCTTATACAATGAGCAGTTCTTC.

In this sample, this clone turned up once. The chain links TRBV11-2 to TRBJ1-1; no definite D call. The CDR3 covers 12 residues. The V end lost 1 base, the J end lost 3 bases, and 3 bases lay between the germline ends. Germline V gene lookup returns CDR1 SGHAT and CDR2 FQNNGV. The CDR3 sequence is CASSLVDTEAFF. The CDR3 DNA sequence: TGTGCCAGCAGCTTAGTAGACACTGAAGCTTTCTTT.

The chain is built from TRBV2 and TRBJ1-5; D is unclear. Germline CDR1 reads SNHLY; CDR2 reads FYNNEI. The V end was cut by 11 bases, the J end by 5 bases, with 19 bases between. CDR3 size: 14 residues. The CDR3 here is CAAHDHGWYQPQHF. DNA for the CDR3: TGTGCCGCTCATGATCACGGTTGGTATCAGCCCCAGCATTTT.

V usage is TRBV27 and J usage is TRBJ1-2; 7 bases are shared with TRBD1. Germline CDR1 MNHEY, CDR2 SMNVEV (reference sequence). V lost 5 bases and J lost 4; bases outside the gene matches: 4. The CDR3 contains 13 residues. The CDR3 sequence: CASSPQGIYGYTF. The CDR3 DNA is TGTGCCAGCAGTCCACAGGGGATCTATGGCTACACCTTC.

The genes are TRBV7-9 and TRBJ2-3; D not certain. V was shortened by 5 bases and J by 4 bases, with 7 bases between the two germline ends. The CDR3 runs 12 residues. Germline V lookup: CDR1 SEHNR, CDR2 FQNEAQ (reference sequence). This CDR3 is CASSPQPDTQYF. DNA for the CDR3: TGTGCCAGCAGCCCCCAACCAGATACGCAGTATTTT.

This CDR3 reads CASSPPFGQETQYF. CDR3 in DNA: TGTGCCAGCAGTCCACCCTTTGGCCAAGAGACCCAGTACTTC. The chain carries TRBV6-6 and TRBJ2-5; D remains ambiguous. The CDR3 is made up of 14 amino acids. Looked up from germline, CDR1 is MNHNY and CDR2 is SVGAGI (reference sequence). Trimming took 5 bases from V and 1 from J, leaving 11 bases between them.

The J gene is TRBJ2-1, the V gene TRBV27, with 9 bases that match TRBD1. Germline trimming cut 3 bases from V and 3 bases from J; bases unmatched to any gene: 3. CDR3 length: 15 amino acids. Germline-derived CDR1 and CDR2 are MNHEY and SMNVEV (reference sequence). CDR3 protein: CASSLGTGNYNEQFF. In nucleotides, the CDR3 is TGTGCCAGCAGTTTGGGGACAGGGAACTACAATGAGCAGTTCTTC.

This chain connects TRBV27 to TRBJ1-1; the D gene is possibly TRBD1 (6 bases). The V gene lost 8 bases and the J gene lost 1 base, with 11 bases spanning the gap. There are 13 residues in the CDR3. Germline V lookup: CDR1 MNHEY, CDR2 SMNVEV (reference sequence). Written as DNA, the CDR3 is TGTGCCAGCGGTCGGACAGCGAACACTGAAGCTTTCTTT. Protein: CASGRTANTEAFF.

This chain connects TRBV27 to TRBJ2-7; the match to TRBD1 covers 7 bases. Germline values: CDR1 MNHEY, CDR2 SMNVEV (reference sequence). This CDR3 is 15 amino acids long. After removal of 2 bases from V and 1 base from J, the junction contained 5 bases not matched to a gene. CDR3 in DNA: TGTGCCAGCAGTTTACGGCCAGGGGGTTCCTACGAGCAGTACTTC. Protein product: CASSLRPGGSYEQYF.

With regard to this clone: Different DNA sequences within this sample yield the same CDR3. This chain connects TRBV4-1 to TRBJ2-7; no firm D call. Trimming cost V 0 bases and J 2 bases, with 5 bases left between them. The length of the CDR3 is 13 residues. Germline V gene data show CDR1 as MGHRA and CDR2 as YSYEKL. CDR3 sequence reads: CASSQEIPYEQYF. The CDR3 DNA reads as TGCGCCAGCAGCCAAGAGATACCCTACGAGCAGTACTTC.

The chain couples TRBV4-3 to TRBJ2-7; 10 bases match TRBD1. Germline trimming cut 1 base from V and 2 bases from J; bases unmatched to any gene: 2. The CDR3 totals 15 residues. The germline V gene has CDR1 LGHNA and CDR2 YSLEER. The CDR3 sequence is CASSQGQGATYEQYF. CDR3 DNA: TGCGCCAGCAGCCAAGGACAGGGGGCGACCTACGAGCAGTACTTC.

The chain uses TRBV10-2 and TRBJ1-5, with D unclear. The CDR3 is 18 residues long. CDR1 is WSHSY, CDR2 SAAADI, per germline. Trimming pared 0 bases from V and 0 bases from J, leaving 15 bases between. CDR3 sequence (DNA): TGCGCCAGCAGTGAGTCAGTAGGGAACAGATATAGCAATCAGCCCCAGCATTTT. This codes for CASSESVGNRYSNQPQHF.

CDR3 sequence: CASSQDGWTQYF. The CDR3 coding sequence is TGTGCCAGCAGCCAAGATGGATGGACCCAGTACTTC. The rearrangement joins TRBV14 to TRBJ2-5; D gene ambiguous. V lost 0 bases and J lost 7, with 6 bases in between. Looked up from germline, CDR1 is SGHDN and CDR2 is FVKESK. The CDR3 runs to 12 residues.

The V call is TRBV5-1, the J call TRBJ1-5; D remains unclear. CDR1 and CDR2 (germline): SGHRS, YFSETQ. Between the trimmed V and J ends, which lost 2 bases and 7 bases, there was a span of 13 bases. The CDR3 extends over 14 amino acids. In DNA, the CDR3 is TGCGCCAGCAGCTTTTGGCAGCCCCACCAGCCCCAGCATTTT. Amino acids: CASSFWQPHQPQHF.

The V call is TRBV27, the J call TRBJ2-7; no firm D call. The CDR3 consists of 13 residues. The germline gives CDR1 MNHEY, CDR2 SMNVEV (reference sequence). The V gene lost 6 bases and the J gene lost 0 bases, with 9 bases spanning the gap. The CDR3 reads CASREQDSYEQYF. In DNA form, the CDR3 reads TGTGCCAGCAGGGAACAAGACTCCTACGAGCAGTACTTC.

J is TRBJ1-5 and V is TRBV5-1, with TRBD1 matching over 7 bases. With V trimmed by 0 bases and J by 6 bases, 3 bases remained unmatched. Germline V gives CDR1 SGHRS, CDR2 YFSETQ. CDR3 length: 14 amino acids. CDR3 sequence reads: CASSLETGSQPQHF. DNA for the CDR3: TGCGCCAGCAGCTTGGAGACAGGGAGTCAGCCCCAGCATTTT.

The chain recombines TRBV6-5 with TRBJ2-7; no reliable D call. Trimming left V 0 bases short and J 5 bases short, with 11 bases between. CDR3 length: 14 residues. The germline gives CDR1 MNHEY, CDR2 SVGAGI. The CDR3: CASSYSSQAHEQYF. CDR3 nucleotide sequence: TGTGCCAGCAGTTACTCGAGCCAGGCGCACGAGCAGTACTTC.

V usage is TRBV7-8 and J usage is TRBJ2-3; D gene ambiguous. This CDR3 is 14 amino acids long. Germline values: CDR1 SGHVS, CDR2 FQNEAQ. V was trimmed by 1 base and J by 2 bases, leaving 7 bases between them. The CDR3, as DNA: TGTGCCAGCAGCTTAGGGCTTTACACAGATACGCAGTATTTT. This translates into CASSLGLYTDTQYF.

The CDR3 DNA sequence: TGCGCCAGCAGTGGGGGGACACCCTACGAGCAGTACTTC. Encoded protein: CASSGGTPYEQYF. This chain connects TRBV5-1 to TRBJ2-7; D possibly uses TRBD1 or TRBD2 (6 bases each). The CDR3 sequence is 13 residues long. Germline-derived CDR1 and CDR2 are SGHRS and YFSETQ. Between the trimmed V and J ends, which lost 5 bases and 2 bases, there was a span of 11 bases.